Reported below is one T cell receptor beta chain. This CDR3 has 19 amino acids. Germline V gene lookup returns CDR1 LGHNA and CDR2 YNFKEQ. V trimming: 1 base; J trimming: 1 base; junction bases outside the gene matches: 13. This record belongs to a study of T cell changes during pregnancy in multiple sclerosis. Assay: immunoSEQ multiplex PCR; the TCRdb copy retains only in-frame clones and omits some. The table has about 59,000 clones, approximately 94% seen once. The clonotype originates from a female donor with multiple sclerosis, enrolled in a pregnancy study. The V call is TRBV4-2, the J call TRBJ2-1; 7 nucleotides agree with TRBD2. Sequenced here: CD8+ T cells from peripheral blood mononuclear cells, sampled after pregnancy. DNA for the CDR3: TGTGCCAGCAGCCAAGGGGAGTTCCTCAGCGGGGAATCCTACAATGAGCAGTTCTTC. Protein: CASSQGEFLSGESYNEQFF.